The 3 T cell receptor beta chains below come from one sample, sequenced in a study of blood T cells in healthy people across ages. Then a second PCR, running roughly 7 to 11 cycles, was carried out with a sample-barcoded 5' primer and a J-beta primer mix. In TCRdb, the 5' RACE reads were re-called with MiXCR into one record per CDR3 protein. Seen here are about 1.8 million distinct CDR3 sequences, about 49% observed once, and the top ten hold roughly 2%. Sequencing was done on a sample of blood. The origin of the receptors is a woman aged 40 to 55 in good health.

This clonotype occurred a few times. The genes are TRBV4-3 and TRBJ2-5, with D maybe TRBD2 (6 bases). Trimming took off 0 bases at V and 7 bases at J, with 12 bases between the two ends. Germline V gives CDR1 LGHNA, CDR2 YSLEER. The CDR3 loop spans 14 amino acids. This CDR3 is CASSQDGGIATQYF. DNA for the CDR3: TGCGCCAGCAGCCAAGATGGCGGGATTGCGACCCAGTACTTC.

The chain combines TRBV7-9 with TRBJ2-1; D possibly corresponds to TRBD1 (5 bases). The length of the CDR3 is 18 residues. Germline V gene sequence: CDR1 SEHNR, CDR2 FQNEAQ (reference sequence). The V and J ends lost 1 base and 1 base respectively, with 17 bases between them. Here the CDR3 DNA reads TGTGCCAGCAGCTTAGTTGTTGGGGCCGGATCTTCCTACAATGAGCAGTTCTTC. This translates into CASSLVVGAGSSYNEQFF.

This clonotype was counted a few times. J is TRBJ2-3 and V is TRBV25-1; no reliable D call. CDR1 is MGHDK, CDR2 SYGVNS, per germline. V was shortened by 3 bases and J by 2 bases, with 6 bases between the two germline ends. This CDR3 spans 13 amino acids. The CDR3 nucleotides read TGTGCCAGCAGTGACAGGTACACAGATACGCAGTATTTT. It codes for CASSDRYTDTQYF.